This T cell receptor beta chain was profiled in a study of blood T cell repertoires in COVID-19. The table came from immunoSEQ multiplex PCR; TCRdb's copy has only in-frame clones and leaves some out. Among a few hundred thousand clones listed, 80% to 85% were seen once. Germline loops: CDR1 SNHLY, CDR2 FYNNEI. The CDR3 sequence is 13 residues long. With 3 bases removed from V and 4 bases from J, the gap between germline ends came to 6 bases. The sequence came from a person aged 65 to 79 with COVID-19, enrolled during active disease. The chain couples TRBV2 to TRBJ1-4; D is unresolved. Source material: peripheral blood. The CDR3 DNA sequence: TGTGCCAGCAGTGACAGGCTTAATGAAAAACTGTTTTTT. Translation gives CASSDRLNEKLFF.